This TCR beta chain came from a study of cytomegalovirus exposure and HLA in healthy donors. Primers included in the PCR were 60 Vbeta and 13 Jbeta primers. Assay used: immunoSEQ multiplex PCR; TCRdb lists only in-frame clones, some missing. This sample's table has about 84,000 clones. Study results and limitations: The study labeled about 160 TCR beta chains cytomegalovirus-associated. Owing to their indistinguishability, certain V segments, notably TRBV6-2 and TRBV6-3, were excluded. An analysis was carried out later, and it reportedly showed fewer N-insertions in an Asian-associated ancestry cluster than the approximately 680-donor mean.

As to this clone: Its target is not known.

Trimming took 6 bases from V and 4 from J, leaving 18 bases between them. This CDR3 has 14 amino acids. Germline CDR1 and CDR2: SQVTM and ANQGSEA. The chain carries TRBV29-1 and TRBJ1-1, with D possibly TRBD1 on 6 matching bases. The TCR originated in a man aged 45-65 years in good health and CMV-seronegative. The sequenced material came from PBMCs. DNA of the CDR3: TGCAGCGTCGAACCGAGACAGGTGGGCACTGAAGCTTTCTTT. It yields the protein CSVEPRQVGTEAFF. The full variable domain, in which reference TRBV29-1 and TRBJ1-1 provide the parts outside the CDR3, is SAVISQKPSRDICQRGTSLTIQCQVDSQVTMMFWYRQQPGQSLTLIATANQGSEATYESGFVIDKFPISRPNLTFSTLTVSNMSPEDSSIYLCSVEPRQVGTEAFFGQGTRLTVV.